This T cell receptor beta chain was recorded in a study of a mutant IDH1 vaccine in newly diagnosed glioma. Study in general: All eight of the vaccinations patients received fell in weeks 1, 3, 5, 7, 11, 15, 19 and 23. Vaccine administration was initiated 4-6 weeks following radiotherapy alone, or with temozolomide cycles. Patients arrived already treated with radiotherapy, temozolomide, or both, most having had both.

Regarding time point: week 5, during vaccination. Topical imiquimod accompanied each vaccine dose, which consisted of 300 ug of mutant IDH1 20-mer peptide. Study results and limitations: Pseudoprogression showed no apparent link to changes in top peripheral T cell clonotypes.

This table comes from immunoSEQ multiplex PCR, and its TCRdb copy is limited to in-frame clones, with some not included. The sample contains more than 40,000 clones, roughly 78% of which appear only once. A word on this clone: Its antigen is currently unknown.

The sequence was obtained from a woman aged 40 to 50 with glioma. The sequenced sample was PBMCs, obtained from a glioma patient whose treatment included an IDH1 peptide vaccine.

As DNA, the CDR3 is TGTGCCAGCTCACCCATCAATGAGCAGTTCTTC. Protein product: CASSPINEQFF. The V call is TRBV18, the J call TRBJ2-1, with no clear D. With 3 bases removed from V and 6 bases from J, the gap between germline ends came to 3 bases. Germline V gene data show CDR1 as KGHSH and CDR2 as LQKENI. This CDR3 region has 11 residues.